The clone carrying this T cell receptor (beta chain) was seen a handful of times. Its antigen is undetermined. These data belong to a study of spatial heterogeneity in lung cancer. Study findings and constraints: The study found ubiquitous expanded tumor TCRs in blood more at resection than follow-up.

The CDR3 extends over 15 amino acids. The germline gives CDR1 SGHAT, CDR2 FQNNGV. The J segment lost 3 bases and the V segment lost 5 bases, leaving 3 bases of the junction unmatched. Time point noted: sample taken at primary tumor resection. Without sorting, whole RNA was sequenced from tumor, nontumor lung or frozen PBMC. TCRdb analysed the 5' RACE reads with MiXCR anew, one entry per CDR3 protein. The table shows around 89,000 distinct CDR3 sequences, with roughly 12% occurring only once. This receptor was obtained from a male donor with early-stage non-small cell lung cancer. This chain joins TRBV11-2 and TRBJ2-7; 14 nucleotides match TRBD2. This specimen was PBMCs, taken at surgery. The CDR3 protein is CASSGTSGGLYEQYF. The DNA of the CDR3 is TGTGCCAGCAGCGGGACTAGCGGGGGACTCTACGAGCAGTACTTC. The full variable domain, its missing parts supplied by reference TRBV11-2 and TRBJ2-7, is EAGVAQSPRYKIIEKRQSVAFWCNPISGHATLYWYQQILGQGPKLLIQFQNNGVVDDSQLPKDRFSAERLKGVDSTLKIQPAKLEDSAVYLCASSGTSGGLYEQYFGPGTRLTVT.